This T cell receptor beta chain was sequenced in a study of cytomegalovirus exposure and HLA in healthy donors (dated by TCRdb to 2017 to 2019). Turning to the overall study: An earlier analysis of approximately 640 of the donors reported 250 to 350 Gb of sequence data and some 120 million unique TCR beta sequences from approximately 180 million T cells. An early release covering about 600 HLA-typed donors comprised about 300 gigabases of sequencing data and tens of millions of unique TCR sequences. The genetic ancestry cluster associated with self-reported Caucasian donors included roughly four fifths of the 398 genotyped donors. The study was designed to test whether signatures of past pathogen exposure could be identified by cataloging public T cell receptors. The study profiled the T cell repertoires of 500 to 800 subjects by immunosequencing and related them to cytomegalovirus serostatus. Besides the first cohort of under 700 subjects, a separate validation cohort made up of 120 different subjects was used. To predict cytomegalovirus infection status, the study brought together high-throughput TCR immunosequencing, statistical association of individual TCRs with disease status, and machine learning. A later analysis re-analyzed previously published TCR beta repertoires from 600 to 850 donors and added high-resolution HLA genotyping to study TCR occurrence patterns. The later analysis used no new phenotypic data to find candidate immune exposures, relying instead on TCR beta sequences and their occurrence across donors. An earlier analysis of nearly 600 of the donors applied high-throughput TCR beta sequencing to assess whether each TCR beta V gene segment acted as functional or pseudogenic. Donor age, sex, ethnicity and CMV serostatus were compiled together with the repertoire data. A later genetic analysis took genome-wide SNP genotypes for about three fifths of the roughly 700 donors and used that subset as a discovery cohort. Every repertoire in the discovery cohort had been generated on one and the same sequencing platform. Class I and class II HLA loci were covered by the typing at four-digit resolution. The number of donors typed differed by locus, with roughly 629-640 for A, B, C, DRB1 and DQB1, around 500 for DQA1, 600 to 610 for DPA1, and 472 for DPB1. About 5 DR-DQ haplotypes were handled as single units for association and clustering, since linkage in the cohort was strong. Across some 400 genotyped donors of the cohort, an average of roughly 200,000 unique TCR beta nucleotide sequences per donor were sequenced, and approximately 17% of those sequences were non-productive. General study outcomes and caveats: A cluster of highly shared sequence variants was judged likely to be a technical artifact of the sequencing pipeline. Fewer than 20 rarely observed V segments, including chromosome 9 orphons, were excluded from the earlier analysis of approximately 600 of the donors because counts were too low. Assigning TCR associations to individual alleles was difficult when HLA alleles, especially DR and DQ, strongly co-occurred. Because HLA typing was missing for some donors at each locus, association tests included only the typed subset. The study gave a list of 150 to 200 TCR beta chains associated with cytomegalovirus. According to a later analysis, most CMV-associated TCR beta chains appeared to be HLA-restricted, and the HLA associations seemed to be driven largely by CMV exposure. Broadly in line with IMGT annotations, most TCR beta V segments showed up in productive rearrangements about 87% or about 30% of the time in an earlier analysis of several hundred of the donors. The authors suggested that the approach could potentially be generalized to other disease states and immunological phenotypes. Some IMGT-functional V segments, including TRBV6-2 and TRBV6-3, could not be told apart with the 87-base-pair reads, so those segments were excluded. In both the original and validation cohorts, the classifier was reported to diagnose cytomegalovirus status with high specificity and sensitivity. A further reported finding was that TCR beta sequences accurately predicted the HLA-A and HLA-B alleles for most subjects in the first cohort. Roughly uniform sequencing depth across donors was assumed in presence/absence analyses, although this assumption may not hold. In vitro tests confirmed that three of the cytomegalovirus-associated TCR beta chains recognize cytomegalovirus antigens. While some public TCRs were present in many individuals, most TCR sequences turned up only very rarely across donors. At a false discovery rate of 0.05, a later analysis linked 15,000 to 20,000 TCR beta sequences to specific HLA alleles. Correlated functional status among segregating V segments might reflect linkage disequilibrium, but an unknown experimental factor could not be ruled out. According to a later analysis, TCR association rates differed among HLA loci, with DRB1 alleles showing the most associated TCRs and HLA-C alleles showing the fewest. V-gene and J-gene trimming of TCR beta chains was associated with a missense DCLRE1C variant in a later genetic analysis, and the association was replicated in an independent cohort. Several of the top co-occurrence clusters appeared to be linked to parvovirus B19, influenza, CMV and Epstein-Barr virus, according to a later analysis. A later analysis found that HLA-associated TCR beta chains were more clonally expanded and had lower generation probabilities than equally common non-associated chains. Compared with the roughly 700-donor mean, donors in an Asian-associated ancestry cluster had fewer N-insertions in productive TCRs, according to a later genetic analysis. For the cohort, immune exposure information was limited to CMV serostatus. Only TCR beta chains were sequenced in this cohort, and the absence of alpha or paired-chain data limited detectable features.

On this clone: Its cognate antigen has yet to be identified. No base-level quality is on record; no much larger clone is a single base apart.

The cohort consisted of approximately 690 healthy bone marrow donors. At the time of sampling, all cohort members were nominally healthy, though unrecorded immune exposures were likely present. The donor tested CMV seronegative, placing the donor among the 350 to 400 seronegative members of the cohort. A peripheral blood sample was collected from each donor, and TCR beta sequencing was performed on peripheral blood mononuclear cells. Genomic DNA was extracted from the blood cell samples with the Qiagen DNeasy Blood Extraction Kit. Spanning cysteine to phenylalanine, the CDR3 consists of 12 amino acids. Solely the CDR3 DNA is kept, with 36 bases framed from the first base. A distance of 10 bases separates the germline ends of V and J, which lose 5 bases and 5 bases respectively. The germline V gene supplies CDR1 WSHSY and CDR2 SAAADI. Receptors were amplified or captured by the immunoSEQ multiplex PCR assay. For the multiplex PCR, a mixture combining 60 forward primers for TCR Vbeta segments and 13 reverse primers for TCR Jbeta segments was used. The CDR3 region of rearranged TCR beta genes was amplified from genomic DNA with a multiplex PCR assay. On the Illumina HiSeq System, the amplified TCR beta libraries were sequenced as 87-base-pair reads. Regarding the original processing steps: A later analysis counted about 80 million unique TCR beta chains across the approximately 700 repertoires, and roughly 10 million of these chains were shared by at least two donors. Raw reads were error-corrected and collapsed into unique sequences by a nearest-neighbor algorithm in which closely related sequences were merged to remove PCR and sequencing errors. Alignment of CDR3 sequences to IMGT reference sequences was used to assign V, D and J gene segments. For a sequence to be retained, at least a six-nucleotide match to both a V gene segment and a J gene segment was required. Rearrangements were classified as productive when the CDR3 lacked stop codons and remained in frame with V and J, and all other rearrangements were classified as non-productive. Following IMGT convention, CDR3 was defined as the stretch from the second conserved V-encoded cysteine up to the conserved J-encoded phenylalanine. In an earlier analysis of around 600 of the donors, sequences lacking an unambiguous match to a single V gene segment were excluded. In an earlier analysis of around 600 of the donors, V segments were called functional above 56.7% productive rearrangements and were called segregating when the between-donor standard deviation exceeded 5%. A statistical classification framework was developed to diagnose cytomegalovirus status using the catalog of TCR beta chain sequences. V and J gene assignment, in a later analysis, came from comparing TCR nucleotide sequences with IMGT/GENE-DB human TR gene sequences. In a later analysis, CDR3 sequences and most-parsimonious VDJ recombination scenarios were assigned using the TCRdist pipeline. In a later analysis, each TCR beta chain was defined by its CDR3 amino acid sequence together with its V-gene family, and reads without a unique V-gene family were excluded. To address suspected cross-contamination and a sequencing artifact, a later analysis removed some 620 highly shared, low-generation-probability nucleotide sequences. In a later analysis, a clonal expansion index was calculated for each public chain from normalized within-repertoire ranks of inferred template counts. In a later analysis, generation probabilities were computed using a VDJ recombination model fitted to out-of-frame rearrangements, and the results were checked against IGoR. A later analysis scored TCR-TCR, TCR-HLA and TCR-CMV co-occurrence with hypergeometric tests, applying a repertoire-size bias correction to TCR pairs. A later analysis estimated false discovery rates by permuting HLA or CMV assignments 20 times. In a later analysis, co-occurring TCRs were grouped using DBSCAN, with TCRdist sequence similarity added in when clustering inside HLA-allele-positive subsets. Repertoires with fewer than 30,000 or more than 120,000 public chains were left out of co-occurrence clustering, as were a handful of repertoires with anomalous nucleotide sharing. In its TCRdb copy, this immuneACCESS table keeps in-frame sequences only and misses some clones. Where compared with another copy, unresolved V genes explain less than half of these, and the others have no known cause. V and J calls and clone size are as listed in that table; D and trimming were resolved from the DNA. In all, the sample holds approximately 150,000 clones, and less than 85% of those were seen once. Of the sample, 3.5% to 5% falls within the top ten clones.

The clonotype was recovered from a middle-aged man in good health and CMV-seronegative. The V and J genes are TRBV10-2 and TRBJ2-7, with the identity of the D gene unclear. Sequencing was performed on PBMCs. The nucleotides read TGCGCCAGCAGTATCTCTACCCACGAGCAGTACTTC. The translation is CASSISTHEQYF.